These 27 T cell receptor beta chains originate from one sample sequenced in a study of T-cell memory formation after mild COVID-19. TCRdb used MiXCR to reprocess the 5' RACE reads, holding one entry per CDR3 protein. The sample has roughly 350,000 distinct CDR3 sequences, around 28% seen once. The sample taken for sequencing was PBMCs or a T cell subset sorted from them (not recorded which). The receptors stem from an adult woman who had mild COVID-19 (a few samples of this study predate the infection). Cell type and time point are not known.

The rearrangement joins TRBV3-1 to TRBJ2-5; 9 bases agree with TRBD2. J was trimmed by 5 bases and V by 5 bases; bases with no gene match: 9. Germline-derived CDR1 and CDR2 are LGHDT and YNNKEL (reference sequence). The CDR3 sequence is 15 residues long. CDR3 region: CASSELAGFVETQYF. The CDR3 coding sequence is TGTGCCAGCAGCGAGCTAGCGGGGTTCGTGGAGACCCAGTACTTC.

The V and J genes are TRBV4-1 and TRBJ2-7; 12 positions match TRBD2. CDR1 and CDR2 (germline): MGHRA, YSYEKL. The CDR3 contains 16 residues. J gave up 4 bases and V 4 bases, and 8 bases lay outside the gene matches. The CDR3 sequence: CASSRIWLAGGYEQYF. The CDR3 DNA is TGCGCCAGCAGCCGCATATGGCTAGCGGGGGGGTACGAGCAGTACTTC.

The chain uses TRBV7-3 and TRBJ2-2, with D perhaps matching TRBD1 or TRBD2 (5 bases each). The germline CDR1 and CDR2 sequences are SGHTA and FQGTGA. The V end was cut by 5 bases, the J end by 6 bases, with 10 bases between. The CDR3 is made up of 13 amino acids. CDR3 sequence reads: CASSKGPPGELFF. The CDR3 bases are TGTGCCAGCAGCAAGGGACCCCCCGGGGAGCTGTTTTTT.

This clonotype appeared a few times. The rearrangement uses TRBV29-1 and TRBJ2-5; tentative D call: TRBD1 (6 bases). V shed 5 bases and J shed 2 bases, with 18 bases lying between them. The CDR3 totals 15 residues. Germline assignment: CDR1 SQVTM and CDR2 ANQGSEA. CDR3 DNA sequence: TGCAGCGTTTCATGGCAGGGGAGAAAGCAAGAGACCCAGTACTTC. It translates to CSVSWQGRKQETQYF. Filled out from reference TRBV29-1 and TRBJ2-5, the complete variable domain reads SAVISQKPSRDICQRGTSLTIQCQVDSQVTMMFWYRQQPGQSLTLIATANQGSEATYESGFVIDKFPISRPNLTFSTLTVSNMSPEDSSIYLCSVSWQGRKQETQYFGPGTRLLVL.

The chain uses TRBV6-2 or TRBV6-3 and TRBJ1-5, with 7 bases lining up with TRBD1. CDR3 size: 15 residues. V lost 2 bases, J lost 11 bases, and 12 bases stayed unmatched. CDR1 is MNHEY and CDR2 is SVGEGT in the germline V gene. CDR3 in DNA: TGTGCCAGCAGTTACGAACGCGAGGACAGGCGGGCCCAGCATTTT. This gives the protein CASSYEREDRRAQHF.

The chain recombines TRBV6-9 with TRBJ2-7; weak D call: TRBD2 (6 bases). V was cut by 2 bases and J by 5 bases, with 19 bases left in between. The CDR3 spans 16 residues. CDR1 MNHGY and CDR2 SVAAGI come from the germline V gene. The CDR3 protein is CASSYMGCAGIHEQYF. The CDR3 coding sequence is TGTGCCAGCAGTTATATGGGGTGCGCGGGGATCCACGAGCAGTACTTC.

The chain combines TRBV10-3 with TRBJ2-3, with 7 bases fitting TRBD1. The germline V gene has CDR1 ENHRY and CDR2 SYGVKD. With 4 bases clipped from V and 3 bases from J, the junction kept 4 bases outside the gene matches. The CDR3 extends over 14 amino acids. As DNA, the CDR3 is TGTGCCATCAGTGGACAGGGCCTAACAGATACGCAGTATTTT. Its translation is CAISGQGLTDTQYF.

The chain links TRBV7-2 to TRBJ2-3; 8 positions agree with TRBD1. The CDR3 is made up of 16 amino acids. J gave up 1 base and V 4 bases, and 7 bases lay outside the gene matches. CDR1 is SGHTA, CDR2 FQGNSA, per germline. In DNA form, the CDR3 reads TGTGCCAGCAGCTCCCGGACAGGGAGAGGCACAGATACGCAGTATTTT. Its protein product is CASSSRTGRGTDTQYF. Filled out from reference TRBV7-2 and TRBJ2-3, the complete variable domain reads GAGVSQSPSNKVTEKGKDVELRCDPISGHTALYWYRQSLGQGLEFLIYFQGNSAPDKSGLPSDRFSAERTGGSVSTLTIQRTQQEDSAVYLCASSSRTGRGTDTQYFGPGTRLTVL.

This clonotype appeared a single time. CDR3 coding DNA: TGCGCCAGCAGCAAAGCAACAGGGGTAGCCACTGAAGCTTTCTTT. Its translation: CASSKATGVATEAFF. The rearrangement joins TRBV5-1 to TRBJ1-1; 7 nucleotides agree with TRBD1. The CDR3 runs to 15 residues. Losses at the gene ends were 4 bases for V and 4 bases for J; bases not matched to a gene: 10. CDR1 is SGHRS and CDR2 is YFSETQ in the germline V gene. Full variable domain (rest looked up from reference TRBV5-1 and TRBJ1-1): KAGVTQTPRYLIKTRGQQVTLSCSPISGHRSVSWYQQTPGQGLQFLFEYFSETQRNKGNFPGRFSGRQFSNSRSEMNVSTLELGDSALYLCASSKATGVATEAFFGQGTRLTVV.

This clonotype was detected only a few times. The chain uses TRBV4-3 and TRBJ2-1; D may be TRBD2 (6 bases). The CDR3 is made up of 14 amino acids. Trimming stripped 3 bases from V and 8 bases from J, with 14 bases between. The germline V gene encodes CDR1 LGHNA and CDR2 YSLEER. The DNA of the CDR3 is TGCGCCAGCAGCCAGGTCGGGGGTAGCGATGAGCAGTTCTTC. This gives the protein CASSQVGGSDEQFF.

The genes are TRBV20-1 and TRBJ2-1, with 9 nucleotides matching TRBD2. CDR1 is DFQATT, CDR2 SNEGSKA, per germline (reference sequence). The ends lost 4 bases at V and 5 bases at J; junction bases unmatched: 9. The CDR3 is 15 amino acids. CDR3 in amino acids: CSANAWRGGNNEQFF. The CDR3 DNA reads as TGCAGTGCTAATGCTTGGCGGGGGGGAAACAATGAGCAGTTCTTC.

This clonotype was picked up one time. The chain employs TRBV4-2 and TRBJ2-5; TRBD2 matches at 8 bases. Losses at the gene ends were 0 bases for V and 4 bases for J; bases not matched to a gene: 4. The germline V gene has CDR1 LGHNA and CDR2 YNFKEQ. The CDR3 covers 15 residues. The CDR3 nucleotides read TGTGCCAGCAGCCAAGAGGGGACTAGGGGAGAGACCCAGTACTTC. Translation: CASSQEGTRGETQYF.

This clonotype was observed many times. The CDR3 DNA reads as TGCGCCAGCGGGCAGGGGATGAGCAATCAGCCCCAGCATTTT. Translating gives CASGQGMSNQPQHF. The J gene is TRBJ1-5, the V gene TRBV10-2; tentatively, D is TRBD1 (6 bases). Trimming removed 8 bases at V and 1 base at J, with 12 bases between. Germline CDR1 and CDR2: WSHSY and SAAADI. This CDR3 is 14 amino acids long.

This chain links TRBV7-2 with TRBJ2-5, with TRBD1 matching over 9 bases. The CDR3 runs 15 residues. CDR1 is SGHTA and CDR2 is FQGNSA in the germline V gene. V trimming: 4 bases; J trimming: 5 bases; junction bases outside the gene matches: 8. The CDR3, as DNA: TGTGCCAGCAGCTCCCGGACAGGGGCTGGGGAGACCCAGTACTTC. It translates to CASSSRTGAGETQYF. The complete variable domain, with remaining parts taken from reference TRBV7-2 and TRBJ2-5, reads GAGVSQSPSNKVTEKGKDVELRCDPISGHTALYWYRQSLGQGLEFLIYFQGNSAPDKSGLPSDRFSAERTGGSVSTLTIQRTQQEDSAVYLCASSSRTGAGETQYFGPGTRLLVL.

This clonotype has only a few counts. This chain uses TRBV20-1 with TRBJ2-1; tentative D call: TRBD1 (6 bases). The CDR3 has 12 residues. Germline loops: CDR1 DFQATT, CDR2 SNEGSKA (reference sequence). Trimming left V 5 bases short and J 7 bases short, with 12 bases between. CDR3 in DNA: TGCAGTGCTTACCCGCAGGGGAATGAGCAGTTCTTC. It encodes CSAYPQGNEQFF.

This clonotype was recorded a few times. V usage is TRBV12-3 or TRBV12-4 and J usage is TRBJ2-7; TRBD1 matches 7 bases. Germline trimming cut 3 bases from V and 0 bases from J; bases unmatched to any gene: 11. The CDR3 has 17 residues. Here the CDR3 DNA reads TGTGCCAGCAGTTTCCCCTCCATTGGACAGGACTCCTACGAGCAGTACTTC. Encoded protein: CASSFPSIGQDSYEQYF.

The rearrangement uses TRBV29-1 and TRBJ2-7; 7 positions match TRBD1. This CDR3 is 13 amino acids long. With 4 bases clipped from V and 6 bases from J, the junction kept 9 bases outside the gene matches. The germline gives CDR1 SQVTM, CDR2 ANQGSEA. CDR3 loop: CSVVLQGIAEQYF. CDR3 nucleotide sequence: TGCAGCGTTGTACTACAGGGGATAGCCGAGCAGTACTTC.

The chain carries TRBV7-2 and TRBJ2-5, with D possibly matching TRBD1 (6 bases). This CDR3 is built from 14 residues. Trimming took off 6 bases at V and 1 base at J, with 12 bases between the two ends. Per the germline V gene, CDR1 is SGHTA and CDR2 is FQGNSA. Here the CDR3 reads CASRKDRIQETQYF. The CDR3 nucleotides read TGTGCCAGCAGGAAAGACAGGATCCAAGAGACCCAGTACTTC.

This chain connects TRBV5-1 to TRBJ1-2; weak D call: TRBD1 (6 bases). V lost 4 bases and J lost 0, with 10 bases in between. The germline gives CDR1 SGHRS, CDR2 YFSETQ. The CDR3 length is 14 residues. CDR3 sequence (DNA): TGCGCCAGCAGCGTCGGACAGACTAACTATGGCTACACCTTC. Its translation: CASSVGQTNYGYTF.

This clonotype was detected only a few times. The CDR3 nucleotides read TGTGCCAGCAGCTCTACCCTAGCGGGGTTTCACACCGGGGAGCTGTTTTTT. Amino acid sequence: CASSSTLAGFHTGELFF. The chain employs TRBV7-9 and TRBJ2-2, with 9 bases fitting TRBD2. Germline loops: CDR1 SEHNR, CDR2 FQNEAQ (reference sequence). V lost 4 bases, J lost 3 bases, and 9 bases stayed unmatched. CDR3 length: 17 residues.

The chain joins TRBV9 to TRBJ2-2; perhaps TRBD1 as D (7 bases). Between the trimmed V and J ends, which lost 4 bases and 10 bases, there was a span of 26 bases. The CDR3 sequence is 17 residues long. From germline, CDR1 is SGDLS and CDR2 YYNGEE. The CDR3 loop is CASSLPRGGGPNQELFF. The CDR3 DNA is TGTGCCAGCAGCCTACCCCGTGGAGGGGGCCCAAACCAGGAGCTGTTTTTT.

V is TRBV6-2 or TRBV6-3 and J is TRBJ2-3; D ambiguous. The CDR3 is 14 residues long. V was cut by 6 bases and J by 3 bases, with 13 bases left in between. CDR1 is MNHEY and CDR2 is SVGEGT in the germline V gene. The CDR3 is CASSSLGRTDTQYF. CDR3 DNA sequence: TGTGCCAGCAGCTCCCTGGGTAGGACAGATACGCAGTATTTT.

This clonotype appeared a few times. The V and J genes are TRBV7-6 and TRBJ1-1; 12 bases map to TRBD1. V gave up 2 bases and J gave up 0 bases; unmatched junction bases: 13. The CDR3 extends over 20 amino acids. Germline V gene data show CDR1 as SGHVS and CDR2 as FNYEAQ. The DNA of the CDR3 is TGTGCCAGCAGCTTAACCCCGCCCGGGACAGGGGGCCTTATGAACACTGAAGCTTTCTTT. Translated, it gives CASSLTPPGTGGLMNTEAFF.

This clonotype came up many times. The chain links TRBV27 to TRBJ2-3, with D perhaps matching TRBD1 or TRBD2 (6 bases each). Deletions cut 5 bases from V and 3 bases from J, with 18 bases between. In germline, CDR1 is MNHEY, CDR2 SMNVEV (reference sequence). This CDR3 is built from 16 residues. The CDR3 is CASSRTSRGSTDTQYF. The CDR3, as DNA: TGTGCCAGCAGTAGAACTAGCAGGGGTTCGACAGATACGCAGTATTTT.

This clonotype was recorded a few times. The chain recombines TRBV11-2 with TRBJ2-1, with D hard to call. CDR1 and CDR2 (germline): SGHAT, FQNNGV. There are 13 residues in the CDR3. The V end was cut by 3 bases, the J end by 6 bases, with 9 bases between. CDR3 DNA: TGTGCCAGCAGCTTTGGTACCCTCAATGAGCAGTTCTTC. This gives the protein CASSFGTLNEQFF.

V gene TRBV6-1 combines with J gene TRBJ2-2; either TRBD1 or TRBD2 may fit D (5 bases each). Between the trimmed V and J ends, which lost 11 bases and 0 bases, there was a span of 10 bases. The CDR3 has 13 amino acids. Germline assignment: CDR1 MNHNS and CDR2 SASEGT. The chain's CDR3 is CAVPGPNTGELFF. The CDR3 bases are TGTGCCGTTCCGGGACCGAACACCGGGGAGCTGTTTTTT.

This clonotype was counted only a few times. The V gene is TRBV11-2, the J gene TRBJ2-1; D may correspond to TRBD1 or TRBD2 (5 bases each). The germline CDR1 and CDR2 sequences are SGHAT and FQNNGV. V lost 6 bases, J lost 0 bases, and 18 bases lay in between. This CDR3 contains 17 residues. The DNA for the CDR3 is TGTGCCAGCAGTCCTCCGGGACCCCCGAGCTCCTACAATGAGCAGTTCTTC. It specifies CASSPPGPPSSYNEQFF.